A selection of T cell receptor beta chains follows, all from one sample in a study of cytomegalovirus exposure and HLA in healthy donors. Using immunoSEQ multiplex PCR, the repertoire was profiled, and TCRdb retains in-frame clones only, with some absent. The table lists about 130,000 clones, around 77% of them singletons. What was sequenced was PBMCs. The receptors shown here come from a man between 25 and 39 years old in good health and CMV-seronegative. Both conserved end residues are part of each CDR3. D genes are given only for firm matches. Clone size is stated in some rows and not others, as once, few, many or a class when expanded.

j_call d_call clone_size v_call cdr3_aa cdr3_nt
TRBJ2-6 - - TRBV14 CASSQDRWQANSGANVLTF TGTGCCAGCAGCCAAGATCGTTGGCAGGCGAACTCTGGGGCCAACGTCCTGACTTTC
TRBJ2-7 TRBD1 - TRBV10-1 CASSGDRTYEQYF TGCGCCAGCAGTGGGGACAGGACCTACGAGCAGTACTTC
TRBJ2-7 TRBD2 - TRBV30 CAWTSLAGGEQYF TGTGCCTGGACATCGCTAGCGGGAGGGGAGCAGTACTTC
TRBJ1-3 - - TRBV5-5 CASSFSPRGSGNTIYF TGTGCCAGCAGCTTCTCCCCCCGGGGCTCTGGAAACACCATATATTTT
TRBJ2-7 - - TRBV21-1 CASSPPSPEYEQYF TGTGCCAGCAGCCCACCTTCCCCCGAGTACGAGCAGTACTTC
TRBJ2-7 TRBD1 - TRBV29-1 CSDLRDRGYEQYF TGCAGCGACCTCCGGGACAGGGGCTACGAGCAGTACTTC
TRBJ1-5 - - TRBV19 CASSRLFEGISNQPQHF TGTGCCAGTAGCCGTCTTTTCGAGGGAATTAGCAATCAGCCCCAGCATTTT
TRBJ2-3 - - TRBV19 CASRRTVSTDTQYF TGTGCCAGTCGTAGGACAGTTAGCACAGATACGCAGTATTTT
TRBJ2-5 TRBD1 - TRBV25-1 CASSAWRDRAQETQYF TGTGCCAGCAGCGCCTGGAGGGACAGGGCCCAAGAGACCCAGTACTTC
TRBJ1-2 - - TRBV4-1 CASSLGDMNYGYTF TGCGCCAGCAGCCTAGGGGACATGAACTATGGCTACACCTTC
TRBJ2-4 TRBD1 - TRBV27 CASSSRTGNIQYF TGTGCCAGCAGTTCCCGGACAGGAAACATTCAGTACTTC
TRBJ2-7 - - TRBV5-1 CASSPTGYAYEQYF TGCGCCAGCAGCCCGACGGGTTACGCCTACGAGCAGTACTTC
TRBJ2-5 - - TRBV18 CASSPPMEQETQYF TGTGCCAGCTCACCACCGATGGAGCAAGAGACCCAGTACTTC
TRBJ2-7 - - TRBV2 CASSVPRGRRSYEQYF TGTGCCAGCAGTGTTCCCAGAGGGAGGCGATCCTACGAGCAGTACTTC
TRBJ2-1 TRBD2 - TRBV7-3 CASSLMGGGRYNEQFF TGTGCCAGCAGCTTAATGGGTGGCGGGAGGTACAATGAGCAATTCTTC
TRBJ2-1 TRBD1 - TRBV27 CASSLRTGSYNEQFF TGTGCCAGCAGCCTTCGGACAGGCTCCTACAATGAGCAGTTCTTC
TRBJ2-5 TRBD1 - TRBV30 CAWSAGQTQETQYF TGTGCCTGGAGTGCGGGACAGACCCAAGAGACCCAGTACTTC
TRBJ2-3 TRBD2 - TRBV27 CASSPLLAGGTDTQYF TGTGCCAGCAGTCCACTTCTAGCGGGAGGGACAGATACGCAGTATTTT
TRBJ1-5 TRBD1 - TRBV5-1 CASSLQGYSNQPQHF TGCGCCAGCAGCTTACAGGGGTATAGCAATCAGCCCCAGCATTTT
TRBJ2-3 TRBD2 - TRBV7-3 CASSLTYAGGGTDTQYF TGTGCCAGCAGCTTAACGTACGCGGGAGGTGGCACAGATACGCAGTATTTT
TRBJ1-1 - - TRBV28 CASTTSGIQNTEAFF TGTGCCAGCACAACATCCGGGATCCAGAACACTGAAGCTTTCTTT
TRBJ2-7 - once TRBV2 CAISVLGIDNSYEQYF TGTGCCATTAGTGTCCTCGGGATTGACAATTCCTACGAGCAGTACTTC
TRBJ2-3 - - TRBV6-1 CASSGNGQSTDTQYF TGTGCCAGCAGTGGGAATGGACAGTCCACAGATACGCAGTATTTT
TRBJ2-6 TRBD1 - TRBV7-3 CASSLTGSGANVLTF TGTGCCAGCAGCCTGACAGGGTCCGGGGCCAACGTCCTGACTTTC
TRBJ1-2 TRBD1 - TRBV4-1 CASSQVVRGQGEVGYTF TGCGCCAGCAGCCAAGTGGTTAGGGGACAGGGAGAGGTTGGCTACACCTTC
TRBJ2-7 TRBD1 - TRBV27 CASTFADRVYEQYF TGTGCCAGCACCTTCGCGGACAGGGTGTACGAGCAGTACTTC
TRBJ1-5 - - TRBV7-6 CASSRGWRPQHF TGTGCCAGCAGCCGAGGGTGGCGGCCCCAGCATTTT